The clone carrying this T cell receptor beta chain has a single count. Its matching antigen is unknown. This specimen belongs to a study of Ad26.COV2.S vaccination and SARS-CoV-2 variants. The study's findings and limits: Responses of T cells in total may have been underestimated by the TCR breadth and depth analyses.

Assay: immunoSEQ multiplex PCR; the TCRdb copy retains only in-frame clones and omits some. Of about 320,000 clones listed, 70% to 90% were seen once; the top ten hold 1.5% to 2.5%. V was trimmed by 3 bases and J by 0 bases, leaving 12 bases between them. The CDR3 is made up of 16 amino acids. In germline, CDR1 is SGHNT, CDR2 YENEEA. Treatment specified: around 19 received Ad26.COV2.S at low or high dose, single or two shots; roughly five received placebo; per-sample allocation not given. The study sampled participants on day 63 after the first vaccine or placebo injection. The input for sequencing was peripheral blood, taken in a trial of Ad26.COV2.S vaccine versus placebo. The V gene is TRBV11-3, the J gene TRBJ2-1, with a possible D match to TRBD2 (7 bases). The origin of this receptor is a person between 18 and 65 years old who received the Ad26.COV2.S COVID-19 vaccine or a placebo. The CDR3 nucleotides read TGTGCCAGCAGCTTCGGGGGGCCAGACTCCTACAATGAGCAGTTCTTC. Its translation: CASSFGGPDSYNEQFF.